This TCR beta chain was captured in a study of tumor-infiltrating lymphocytes in oesophageal squamous cell carcinoma. CDR1 is MNHNS, CDR2 SASEGT, per germline. The length of the CDR3 is 12 residues. This clonotype was observed many times. Using its own MiXCR run on the PCR reads, TCRdb lists one record per CDR3 protein. The sample lists 20,000 or so distinct CDR3 sequences, 40% to 50% occurring once. This chain links TRBV6-1 with TRBJ2-7, with D tentatively TRBD1 (6 bases). The better agreement between TRBJ2-1 and the DNA end casts doubt on the J call. This TCR was recovered from a male donor with esophageal squamous cell carcinoma. Sequences were obtained from esophageal tumor tissue. The CDR3 region has the DNA TGTGCCAGCAGCCCGACAGGCTACGAGCAGTTCTTC. Translating gives CASSPTGYEQFF.